What follows are 7 T cell receptor beta chains derived from one specimen sequenced in a study of cytomegalovirus exposure and HLA in healthy donors. PCR involved 60 Vbeta and 13 Jbeta primers. The repertoire was sequenced with immunoSEQ multiplex PCR; TCRdb's copy has only in-frame clones and lacks some. Of over 85,000 clones detected, approximately 80% appear once; the ten largest clones hold 7.5% to 9%. Specimen: PBMCs. These TCRs come from a female donor in good health and CMV-seronegative.

In the case of this clone: An end of the junction differs from the germline gene, which may be a read error. V and J are TRBV7-9 and TRBJ1-1; 7 nucleotides align to TRBD1. The germline V gene has CDR1 SEHNR and CDR2 FQNEAQ (reference sequence). The CDR3 spans 17 residues. The CDR3 nucleotides read TGTTCCAGCAGCTTCGGACAGGCCTTCGATTTGAACACTGAAGCTTTCTTT. Its protein is CSSSFGQAFDLNTEAFF. Based on the CDR3 plus reference TRBV7-9 and TRBJ1-1, the full variable domain is DTGVSQNPRHKITKRGQNVTFRCDPISEHNRLYWYRQTLGQGPEFLTYFQNEAQLEKSRLLSDRFSAERPKGSFSTLEIQRTEQGDSAMYLCSSSFGQAFDLNTEAFFGQGTRLTVV.

The genes are TRBV4-1 and TRBJ1-1; the D gene is possibly TRBD1 (6 bases). CDR3 length equals 14 residues. V gave up 2 bases and J gave up 4 bases, with 11 bases separating them. From germline, CDR1 is MGHRA and CDR2 YSYEKL. CDR3 sequence reads: CASSQYRAGTEAFF. DNA for the CDR3: TGCGCCAGCAGCCAATACAGGGCCGGCACTGAAGCTTTCTTT.

This clone was seen a single time. The chain links TRBV9 to TRBJ1-1, with TRBD1 identical over 7 bases. J was trimmed by 1 base and V by 5 bases; bases with no gene match: 2. Germline CDR1 SGDLS, CDR2 YYNGEE. The CDR3 spans 13 residues. This chain's CDR3 is CASSGTENTEAFF. The CDR3 DNA reads as TGTGCCAGCAGTGGGACAGAGAACACTGAAGCTTTCTTT. Complete variable domain (other parts from reference TRBV9 and TRBJ1-1): DSGVTQTPKHLITATGQRVTLRCSPRSGDLSVYWYQQSLDQGLQFLIQYYNGEERAKGNILERFSAQQFPDLHSELNLSSLELGDSALYFCASSGTENTEAFFGQGTRLTVV.

This clone appeared a few times. The chain combines TRBV29-1 with TRBJ1-2; tentatively, D is TRBD1 (5 bases). V was trimmed by 7 bases and J by 5 bases, leaving 11 bases between them. CDR3 length: 11 residues. CDR1 is SQVTM and CDR2 is ANQGSEA in the germline V gene. The CDR3 DNA is TGCAGCGCCTGGACACCGTATGGCTACACCTTC. It codes for CSAWTPYGYTF.

The J gene is TRBJ1-6, the V gene TRBV5-1; 10 positions match TRBD1. CDR1 is SGHRS, CDR2 YFSETQ, per germline. This CDR3 spans 16 amino acids. V was clipped by 0 bases and J by 8 bases; unmatched bases: 5. The CDR3 reads CASSLESTGGHSPLHF. DNA of the CDR3: TGCGCCAGCAGCTTGGAATCGACAGGGGGCCATTCACCCCTCCACTTT.

This clone has just one count. The V call is TRBV2, the J call TRBJ1-2, with 9 bases lining up with TRBD1. The CDR3 is 13 amino acids. Germline V gene sequence: CDR1 SNHLY, CDR2 FYNNEI. V shed 6 bases and J 8 bases; nucleotides not matched to a gene: 7. CDR3 bases: TGTGCCAGCAGGGGGGACAGGGTGGGCGGCTACACCTTC. This codes for CASRGDRVGGYTF.

The chain employs TRBV9 and TRBJ2-5; TRBD2 matches at 10 bases. From germline, CDR1 is SGDLS and CDR2 YYNGEE. The CDR3 is 17 amino acids. V was pared by 0 bases and J by 4 bases, with 9 bases of the junction left unmatched. The CDR3: CASSVGASGSKLETQYF. The CDR3 DNA reads as TGTGCCAGCAGCGTAGGGGCTAGCGGGAGTAAGTTAGAGACCCAGTACTTC.